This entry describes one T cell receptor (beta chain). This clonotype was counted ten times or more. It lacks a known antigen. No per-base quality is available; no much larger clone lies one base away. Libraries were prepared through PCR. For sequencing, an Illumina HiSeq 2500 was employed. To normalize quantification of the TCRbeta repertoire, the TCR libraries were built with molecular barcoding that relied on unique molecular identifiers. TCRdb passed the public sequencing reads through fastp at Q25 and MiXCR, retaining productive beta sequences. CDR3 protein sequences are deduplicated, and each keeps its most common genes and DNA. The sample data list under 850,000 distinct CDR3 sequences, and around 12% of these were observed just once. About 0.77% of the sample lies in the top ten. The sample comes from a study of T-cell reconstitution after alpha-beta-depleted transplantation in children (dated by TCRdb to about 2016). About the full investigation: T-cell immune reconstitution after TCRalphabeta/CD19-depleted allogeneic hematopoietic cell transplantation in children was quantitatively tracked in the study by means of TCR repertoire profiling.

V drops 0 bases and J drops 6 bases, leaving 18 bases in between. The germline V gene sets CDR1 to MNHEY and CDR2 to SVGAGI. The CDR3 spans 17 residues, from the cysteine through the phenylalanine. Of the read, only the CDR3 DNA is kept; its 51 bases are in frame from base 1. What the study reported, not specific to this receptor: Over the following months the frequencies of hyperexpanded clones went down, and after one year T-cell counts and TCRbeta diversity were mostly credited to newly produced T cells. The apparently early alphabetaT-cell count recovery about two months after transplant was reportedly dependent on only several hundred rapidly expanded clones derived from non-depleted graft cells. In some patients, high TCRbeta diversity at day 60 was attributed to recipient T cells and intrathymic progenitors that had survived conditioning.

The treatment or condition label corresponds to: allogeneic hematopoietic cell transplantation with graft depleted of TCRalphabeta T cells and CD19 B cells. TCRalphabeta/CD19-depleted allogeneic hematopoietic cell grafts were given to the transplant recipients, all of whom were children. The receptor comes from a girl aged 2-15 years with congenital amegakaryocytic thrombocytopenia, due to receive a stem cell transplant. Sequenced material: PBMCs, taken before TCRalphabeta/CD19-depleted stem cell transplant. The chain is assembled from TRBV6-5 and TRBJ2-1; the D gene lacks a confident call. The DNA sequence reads TGTGCCAGCAGTTACTCGTTAGAAGAGGCTTCAAGCAATGAGCAGTTCTTC. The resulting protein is CASSYSLEEASSNEQFF.